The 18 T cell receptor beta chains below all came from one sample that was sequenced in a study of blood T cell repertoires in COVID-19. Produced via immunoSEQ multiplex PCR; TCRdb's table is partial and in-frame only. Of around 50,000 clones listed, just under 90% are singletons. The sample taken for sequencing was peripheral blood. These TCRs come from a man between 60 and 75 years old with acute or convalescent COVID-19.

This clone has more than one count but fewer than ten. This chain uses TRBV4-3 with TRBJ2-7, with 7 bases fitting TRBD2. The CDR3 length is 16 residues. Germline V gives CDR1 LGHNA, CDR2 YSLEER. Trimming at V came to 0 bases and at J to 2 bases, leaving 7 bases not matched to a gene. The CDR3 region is CASSQDPGRAAYEQYF. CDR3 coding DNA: TGCGCCAGCAGCCAAGATCCGGGGAGGGCCGCCTACGAGCAGTACTTC.

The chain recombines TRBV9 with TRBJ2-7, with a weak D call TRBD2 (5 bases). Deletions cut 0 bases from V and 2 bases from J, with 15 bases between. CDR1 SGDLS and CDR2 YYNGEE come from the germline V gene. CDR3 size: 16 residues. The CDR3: CASSVASGNPAYEQYF. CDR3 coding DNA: TGTGCCAGCAGCGTAGCTTCGGGGAACCCCGCCTACGAGCAGTACTTC.

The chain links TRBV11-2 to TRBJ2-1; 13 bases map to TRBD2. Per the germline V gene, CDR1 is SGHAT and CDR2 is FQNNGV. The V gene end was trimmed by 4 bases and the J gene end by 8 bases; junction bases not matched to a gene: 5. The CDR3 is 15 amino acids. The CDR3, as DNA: TGTGCCAGCAGCTATGGACTAGCGGGAGTCCATGAGCAGTTCTTC. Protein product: CASSYGLAGVHEQFF.

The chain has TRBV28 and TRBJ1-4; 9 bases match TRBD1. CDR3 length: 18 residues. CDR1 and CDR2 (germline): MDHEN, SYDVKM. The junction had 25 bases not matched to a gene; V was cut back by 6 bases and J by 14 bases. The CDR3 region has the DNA TGTGCCAGCAGATTTGGACAGGGGCGGAGGGCAAATGAAAAGTGGCTGTTTTTT. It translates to CASRFGQGRRANEKWLFF.

This CDR3 is CSVETDRGLYSYEQYF. The CDR3 DNA is TGCAGCGTGGAAACGGACAGGGGCCTGTATTCCTACGAGCAGTACTTC. The chain couples TRBV29-1 to TRBJ2-7; 9 bases agree with TRBD1. The CDR3 totals 16 residues. The germline V gene encodes CDR1 SQVTM and CDR2 ANQGSEA. Germline trimming cut 6 bases from V and 1 base from J; bases unmatched to any gene: 13.

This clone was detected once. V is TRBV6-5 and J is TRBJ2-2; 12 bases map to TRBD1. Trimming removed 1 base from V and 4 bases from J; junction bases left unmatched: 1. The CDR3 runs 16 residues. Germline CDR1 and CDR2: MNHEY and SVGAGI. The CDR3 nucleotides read TGTGCCAGCAGTTACTTGGGACAGGGGGCCACCGGGGAGCTGTTTTTT. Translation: CASSYLGQGATGELFF.

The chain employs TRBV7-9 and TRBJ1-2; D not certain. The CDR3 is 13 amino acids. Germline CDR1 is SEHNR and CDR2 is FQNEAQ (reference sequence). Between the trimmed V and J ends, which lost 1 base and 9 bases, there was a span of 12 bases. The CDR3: CASSLEQTRRYTF. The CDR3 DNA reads TGTGCCAGCAGCTTAGAACAGACCAGACGCTACACCTTC.

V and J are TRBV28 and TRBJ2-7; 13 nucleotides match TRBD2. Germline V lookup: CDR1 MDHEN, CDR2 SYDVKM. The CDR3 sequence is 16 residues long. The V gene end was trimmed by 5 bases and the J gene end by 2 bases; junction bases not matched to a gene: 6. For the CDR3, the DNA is TGTGCCAGCAGTGGGGGACTAGCGGGAACAACCTACGAGCAGTACTTC. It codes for CASSGGLAGTTYEQYF. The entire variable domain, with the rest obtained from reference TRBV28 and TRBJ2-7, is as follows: DVKVTQSSRYLVKRTGEKVFLECVQDMDHENMFWYRQDPGLGLRLIYFSYDVKMKEKGDIPEGYSVSREKKERFSLILESASTNQTSMYLCASSGGLAGTTYEQYFGPGTRLTVT.

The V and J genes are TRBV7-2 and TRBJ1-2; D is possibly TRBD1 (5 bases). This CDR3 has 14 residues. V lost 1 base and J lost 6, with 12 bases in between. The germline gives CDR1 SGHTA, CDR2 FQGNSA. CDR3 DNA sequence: TGTGCCAGCAGCTTAGGACTGGGAGGGGATGGCTACACCTTC. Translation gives CASSLGLGGDGYTF.

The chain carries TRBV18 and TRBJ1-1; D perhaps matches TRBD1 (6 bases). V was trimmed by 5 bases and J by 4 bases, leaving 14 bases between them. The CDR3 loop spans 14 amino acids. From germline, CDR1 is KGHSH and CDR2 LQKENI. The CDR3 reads CASSGPRGATEAFF. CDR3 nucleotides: TGTGCCAGCTCAGGTCCGCGGGGGGCCACTGAAGCTTTCTTT. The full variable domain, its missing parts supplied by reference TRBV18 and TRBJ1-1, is NAGVMQNPRHLVRRRGQEARLRCSPMKGHSHVYWYRQLPEEGLKFMVYLQKENIIDESGMPKERFSAEFPKEGPSILRIQQVVRGDSAAYFCASSGPRGATEAFFGQGTRLTVV.

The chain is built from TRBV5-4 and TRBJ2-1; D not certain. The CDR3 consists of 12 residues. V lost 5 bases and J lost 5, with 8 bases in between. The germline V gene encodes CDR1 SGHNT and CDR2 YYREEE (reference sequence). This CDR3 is CASRRPDNEQFF. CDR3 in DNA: TGTGCCAGCAGGCGGCCAGACAATGAGCAGTTCTTC. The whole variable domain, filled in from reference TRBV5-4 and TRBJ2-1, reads ETGVTQSPTHLIKTRGQQVTLRCSSQSGHNTVSWYQQALGQGPQFIFQYYREEENGRGNFPPRFSGLQFPNYSSELNVNALELDDSALYLCASRRPDNEQFFGPGTRLTVL.

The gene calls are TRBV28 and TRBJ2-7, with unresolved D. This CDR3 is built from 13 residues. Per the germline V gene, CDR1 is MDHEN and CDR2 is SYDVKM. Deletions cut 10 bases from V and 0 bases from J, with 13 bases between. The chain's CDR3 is CATLVRSSYEQYF. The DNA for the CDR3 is TGTGCCACCCTCGTGAGGAGCTCCTACGAGCAGTACTTC.

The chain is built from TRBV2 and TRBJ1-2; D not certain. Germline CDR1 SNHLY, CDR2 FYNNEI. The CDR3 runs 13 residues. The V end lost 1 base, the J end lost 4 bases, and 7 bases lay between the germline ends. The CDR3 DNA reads TGTGCCAGCAGTGAAGAACAGATCTATGGCTACACCTTC. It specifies CASSEEQIYGYTF.

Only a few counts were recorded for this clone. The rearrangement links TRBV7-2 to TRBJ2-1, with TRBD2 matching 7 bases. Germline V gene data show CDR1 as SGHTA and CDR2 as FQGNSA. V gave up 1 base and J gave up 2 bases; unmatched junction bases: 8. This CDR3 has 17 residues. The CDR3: CASSLEGGRAPYNEQFF. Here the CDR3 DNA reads TGTGCCAGCAGCTTAGAGGGTGGGAGGGCTCCCTACAATGAGCAGTTCTTC.

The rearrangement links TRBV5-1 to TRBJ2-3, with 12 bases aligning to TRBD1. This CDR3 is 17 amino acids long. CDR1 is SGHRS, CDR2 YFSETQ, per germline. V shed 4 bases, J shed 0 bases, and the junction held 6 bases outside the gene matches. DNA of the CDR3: TGCGCCAGCAGCCCGGAGGGACAGGGGGCTAGCACAGATACGCAGTATTTT. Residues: CASSPEGQGASTDTQYF.

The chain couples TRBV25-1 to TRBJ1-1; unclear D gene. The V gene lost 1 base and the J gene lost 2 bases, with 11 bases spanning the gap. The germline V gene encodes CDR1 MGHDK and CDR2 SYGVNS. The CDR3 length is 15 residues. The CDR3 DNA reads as TGTGCCAGCAGTGAATTCTTCGCAGAAAACACTGAAGCTTTCTTT. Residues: CASSEFFAENTEAFF.

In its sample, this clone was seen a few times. The CDR3 here is CASSLGVAGVTDTQYF. The CDR3 DNA sequence: TGTGCCAGCAGCTTAGGAGTAGCGGGAGTAACAGATACGCAGTATTTT. This chain links TRBV7-2 with TRBJ2-3, with TRBD2 matching 9 bases. This CDR3 has 16 residues. Germline assignment: CDR1 SGHTA and CDR2 FQGNSA. The ends lost 1 base at V and 3 bases at J; junction bases unmatched: 5.

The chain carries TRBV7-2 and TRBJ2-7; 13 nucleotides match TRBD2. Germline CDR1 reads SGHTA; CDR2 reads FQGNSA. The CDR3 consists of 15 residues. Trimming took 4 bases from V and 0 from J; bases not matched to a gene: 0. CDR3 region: CASSWTSGSSYEQYF. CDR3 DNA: TGTGCCAGCAGCTGGACTAGCGGGAGCTCCTACGAGCAGTACTTC.